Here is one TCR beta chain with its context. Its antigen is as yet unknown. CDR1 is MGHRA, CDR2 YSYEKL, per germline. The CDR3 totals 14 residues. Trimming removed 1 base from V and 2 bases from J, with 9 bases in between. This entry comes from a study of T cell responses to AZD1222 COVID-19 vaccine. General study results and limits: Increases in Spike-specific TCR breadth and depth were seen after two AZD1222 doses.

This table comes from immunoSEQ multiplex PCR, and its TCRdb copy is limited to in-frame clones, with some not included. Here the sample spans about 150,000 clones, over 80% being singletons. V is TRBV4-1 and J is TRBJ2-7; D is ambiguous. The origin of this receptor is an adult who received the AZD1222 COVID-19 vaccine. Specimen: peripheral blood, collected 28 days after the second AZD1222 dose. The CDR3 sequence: CASSQVSGAYEQYF. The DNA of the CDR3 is TGCGCCAGCAGCCAAGTGAGTGGGGCCTACGAGCAGTACTTC.